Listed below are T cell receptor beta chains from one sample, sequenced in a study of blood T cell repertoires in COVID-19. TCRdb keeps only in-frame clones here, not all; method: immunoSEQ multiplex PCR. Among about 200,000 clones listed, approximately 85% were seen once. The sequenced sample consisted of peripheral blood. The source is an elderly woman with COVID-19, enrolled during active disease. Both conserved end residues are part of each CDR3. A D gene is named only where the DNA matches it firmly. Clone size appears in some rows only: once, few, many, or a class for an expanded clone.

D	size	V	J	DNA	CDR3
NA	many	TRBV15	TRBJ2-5	TGTGCCACCAGCGGGGCTAAAGAGACCCAGTACTTC	CATSGAKETQYF
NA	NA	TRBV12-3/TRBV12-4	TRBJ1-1	TGTGCCAGCAGTTTAGGGCGGCCTGAAGCTTTCTTT	CASSLGRPEAFF
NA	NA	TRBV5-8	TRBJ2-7	TGTGCCAGCAGCCTGGCCCGAGGGTCCTACGAGCAGTACTTC	CASSLARGSYEQYF
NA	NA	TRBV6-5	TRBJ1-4	TGTGCCAGCAGGAAAGGGAGATATGAAAAACTGTTTTTT	CASRKGRYEKLFF
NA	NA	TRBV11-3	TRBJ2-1	TGTGCCAGCAGCGTGGGACTTAACAATGAGCAGTTCTTC	CASSVGLNNEQFF
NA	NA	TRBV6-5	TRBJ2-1	TGTGCCAGCAGCTACTCGGGGGCCCCCTACAATGAGCAGTTCTTC	CASSYSGAPYNEQFF
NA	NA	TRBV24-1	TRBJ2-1	TGTGCCACCACTTTGGGGGGGCGCACCGATGAGCAGTTCTTC	CATTLGGRTDEQFF
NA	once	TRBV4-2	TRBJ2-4	TGTGCCAGCAGCCAAGATGGGAGGTCTTTAGCCAAAAACATTCAGTACTTC	CASSQDGRSLAKNIQYF
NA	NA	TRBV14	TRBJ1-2	TGTGCCAGCAGCCAGAGTCTTAACTATGGCTACACCTTC	CASSQSLNYGYTF
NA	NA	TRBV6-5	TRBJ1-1	TGTGCCAGCAAGCGTGAAGCTGAAGCTTTCTTT	CASKREAEAFF
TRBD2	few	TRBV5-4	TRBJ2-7	TGTGCCAGCAGCTTGGGGACTAGCCCTGCCTACGAGCAGTACTTC	CASSLGTSPAYEQYF
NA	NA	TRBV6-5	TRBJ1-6	TGTGCCAGCAGTTATAGGCAGCAGCGGTCACCCCTCCACTTT	CASSYRQQRSPLHF
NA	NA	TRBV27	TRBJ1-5	TGTGCCAGCAGGGACACAGAAAGCAATCAGCCCCAGCATTTT	CASRDTESNQPQHF
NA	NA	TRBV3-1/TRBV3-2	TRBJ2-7	TGTGCCAGCAGCCAGAGCCCCCCCTCCTACGAGCAGTACTTC	CASSQSPPSYEQYF
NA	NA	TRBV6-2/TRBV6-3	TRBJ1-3	TGTGCCAGCAGTTACGGGGGGTTCTCTGGAAACACCATATATTTT	CASSYGGFSGNTIYF
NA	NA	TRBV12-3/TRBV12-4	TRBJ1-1	TGTGCCAGCACCCAGGGTTACACTGAAGCTTTCTTT	CASTQGYTEAFF
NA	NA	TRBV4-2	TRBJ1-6	TGTGCCAGCAGCCAACCGGTTAACAATTCACCCCTCCACTTT	CASSQPVNNSPLHF
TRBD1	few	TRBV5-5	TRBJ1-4	TGTGCCAGCAGCCGGACAGGGACCTATGAAAAACTGTTTTTT	CASSRTGTYEKLFF
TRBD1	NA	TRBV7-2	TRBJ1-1	TGTGCCAGCAGCTCGTACAGGGGCACTGAAGCTTTCTTT	CASSSYRGTEAFF
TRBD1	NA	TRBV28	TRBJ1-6	TGTGCCAACGGACAGGGGGTTTCACCCCTCCACTTT	CANGQGVSPLHF
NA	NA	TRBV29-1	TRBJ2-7	NA	CSSFGEGLAGSPLREQYF
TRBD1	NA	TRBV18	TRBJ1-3	TGTGCCAGCTCACCACTCGACAGGGGTACTGGAAACACCATATATTTT	CASSPLDRGTGNTIYF
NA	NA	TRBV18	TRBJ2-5	TGTGCCAGCTCACCACTCATCGGGATACAAGAGACCCAGTACTTC	CASSPLIGIQETQYF
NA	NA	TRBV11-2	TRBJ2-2	TGTGCCAGCAGCCAATTGGCGACGGGGTACGGGGAGCTGTTTTTT	CASSQLATGYGELFF
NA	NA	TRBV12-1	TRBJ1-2	TGTGCCAGCACCCCCTCTTGTGGCTACACCTTC	CASTPSCGYTF
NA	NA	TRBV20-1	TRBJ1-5	TGCAGTGCTAGTATAGTTGGAGGGTACCAGCCCCAGCATTTT	CSASIVGGYQPQHF
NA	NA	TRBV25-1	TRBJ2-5	TGTGCCAGCAGTGAAGCTGGGTTAGGAGGGAGTAAAGAGACCCAGTACTTC	CASSEAGLGGSKETQYF
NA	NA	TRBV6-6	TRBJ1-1	TGTGCCAGCAGTGGCGGGAAGTCTGAAGCTTTCTTT	CASSGGKSEAFF
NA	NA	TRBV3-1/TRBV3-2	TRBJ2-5	TGTGCCAGCTCTTTTGGGTCGGGGACCCAGTACTTC	CASSFGSGTQYF
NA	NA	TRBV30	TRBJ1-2	TGTGCCTGGAGTGGGGAGGGCGACTATGGCTACACCTTC	CAWSGEGDYGYTF
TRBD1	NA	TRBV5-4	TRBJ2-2	TGTGCCAGCAGCTTGGCCCTCTGGACAGGGGAGGCCGGGGAGCTGTTTTTT	CASSLALWTGEAGELFF
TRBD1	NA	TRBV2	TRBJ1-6	TGTGCCAGCAGATCGACAGGGAGTAATTCACCCCTCCACTTT	CASRSTGSNSPLHF
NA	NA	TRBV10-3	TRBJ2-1	TGTGCCATCGGGGGGACTCTGCCTTCTTCGGGTGAGCAGTTCTTC	CAIGGTLPSSGEQFF
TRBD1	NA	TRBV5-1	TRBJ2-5	TGCGCCAGCAGCTTATCAGGGGGAAATCAAGAGACCCAGTACTTC	CASSLSGGNQETQYF
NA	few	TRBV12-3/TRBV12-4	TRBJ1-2	TGTGCCAGCAGTTTTGTGAACAGCCATGGCTACACCTTC	CASSFVNSHGYTF
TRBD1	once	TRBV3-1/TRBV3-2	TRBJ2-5	TGTGCCAGCAGCCGGGACAGGGAAGAGACCCAGTACTTC	CASSRDREETQYF
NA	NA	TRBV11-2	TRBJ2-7	TGTGCCAGCAGCGCTGGACAGACGACCTACGAGCAGTACTTC	CASSAGQTTYEQYF
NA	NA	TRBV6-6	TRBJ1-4	TGTGCCAGCAGCTTACAGGGAATCGCTAATGAAAAACTGTTTTTT	CASSLQGIANEKLFF
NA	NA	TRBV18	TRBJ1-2	TGTGCCAGCTCACCACAGGGGAAGGTCGCGTTGGATGGCTACACCTTC	CASSPQGKVALDGYTF
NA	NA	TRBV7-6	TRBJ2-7	TGTGCCAGCAGCCGCCGGGACACCGAGCAGTACTTC	CASSRRDTEQYF
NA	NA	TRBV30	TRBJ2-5	TGTGCCTGGAGACGGCAGGGTATTTATGAGACCCAGTACTTC	CAWRRQGIYETQYF
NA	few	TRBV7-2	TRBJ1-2	TGTGCCAGCAGACATAATGGACGGGGAGGTGGCTACACCTTC	CASRHNGRGGGYTF
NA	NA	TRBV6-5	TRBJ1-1	TGTGCCAGCAGCCAACGCAGGGGCACGAACACTGAAGCTTTCTTT	CASSQRRGTNTEAFF
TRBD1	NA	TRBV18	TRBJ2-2	TGTGCCAGCTCACAAGGACAGGGGGCCGGGGAGCTGTTTTTT	CASSQGQGAGELFF
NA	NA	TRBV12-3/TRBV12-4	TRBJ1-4	TGTGCCAGCAGTTTACAGGGCCCGCGACTGTTTTTT	CASSLQGPRLFF
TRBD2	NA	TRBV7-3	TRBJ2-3	TGTGCCAGCAGCTTACTGGCTAGCGGGGTGAGCACAGATACGCAGTATTTT	CASSLLASGVSTDTQYF